This record looks at one T cell receptor beta chain sequence and its context. These data come from a study of blood T cell dynamics during melanoma immunotherapy. Study background: Patients with metastatic melanoma got pembrolizumab or nivolumab-ipilimumab as first-line care.

Sequencing used immunoSEQ multiplex PCR; TCRdb keeps in-frame clones, though not all of them. The profile shows about 9,700 clones, around 87% of them singletons. As for time point: pre-treatment baseline. Patients with prior systemic cancer treatment, concomitant immunosuppressants, or other active malignancies were excluded. The CDR3 contains 14 residues. Trimming shortened V by 5 bases and J by 1 base, and 11 bases separated the two germline ends. The germline V gene has CDR1 MNHEY and CDR2 SVGAGI. This material consisted of blood, taken from a patient treated with checkpoint blockade. The clonotype originates from a human donor with melanoma. The gene calls are TRBV6-5 and TRBJ1-2, with D maybe TRBD1 (5 bases). Here the CDR3 DNA reads TGTGCCAGCAGTCTCAGGGCCCTTAACTATGGCTACACCTTC. Translated, it gives CASSLRALNYGYTF.